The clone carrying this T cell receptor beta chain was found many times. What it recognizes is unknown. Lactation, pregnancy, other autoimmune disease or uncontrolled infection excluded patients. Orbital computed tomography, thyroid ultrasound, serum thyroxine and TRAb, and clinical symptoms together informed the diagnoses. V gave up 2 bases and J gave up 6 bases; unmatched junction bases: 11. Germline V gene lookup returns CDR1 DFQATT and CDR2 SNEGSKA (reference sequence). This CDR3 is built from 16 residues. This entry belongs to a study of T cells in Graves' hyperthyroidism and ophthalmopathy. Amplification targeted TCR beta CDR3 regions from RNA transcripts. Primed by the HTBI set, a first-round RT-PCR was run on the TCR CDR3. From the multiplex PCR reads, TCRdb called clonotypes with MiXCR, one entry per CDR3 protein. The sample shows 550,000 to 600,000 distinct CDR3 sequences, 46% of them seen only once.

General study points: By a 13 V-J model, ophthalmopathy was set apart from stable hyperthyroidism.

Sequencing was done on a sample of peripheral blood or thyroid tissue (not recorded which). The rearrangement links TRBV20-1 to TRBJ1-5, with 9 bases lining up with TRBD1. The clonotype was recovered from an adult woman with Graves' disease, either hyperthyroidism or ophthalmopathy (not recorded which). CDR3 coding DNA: TGCAGTGCTAGATACTTAGGACAGGGGCCGGGTCAGCCCCAGCATTTT. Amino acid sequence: CSARYLGQGPGQPQHF.